This TCR beta chain was retrieved from a study of blood T cell repertoires in COVID-19. About the study: PBMCs, B-cell-depleted T cells, or T cells provided the cDNA or gDNA that made up the material.

Looked up from germline, CDR1 is SEHNR and CDR2 is FQNEAQ (reference sequence). After removal of 5 bases from V and 5 bases from J, the junction contained 5 bases not matched to a gene. This CDR3 region has 15 residues. Clones were read by immunoSEQ multiplex PCR, and TCRdb kept only the in-frame ones, dropping some. The table has 140,000 to 150,000 clones, under 80% seen once. This clone showed up many times. The sequence was collected from a man aged 55 to 69 with acute or convalescent COVID-19. Source material: peripheral blood. The chain couples TRBV7-9 to TRBJ2-1, with TRBD2 identical over 11 bases. The CDR3 loop is CASSPGLAEDNEQFF. The DNA for the CDR3 is TGTGCCAGCAGCCCGGGACTAGCGGAGGACAATGAGCAGTTCTTC.